This T cell receptor beta chain derives from a study of vaccination and CD4 T cells after COVID-19. For the study at large: Fewer than ten convalescent cases were mild and one was severe, and all had been SARS-CoV-2 positive by nasal swab PCR. A CEFX pool, an HIV-1 Nef pool, or else no peptide went into the control cultures.

As for treatment: roughly 10-day PBMC culture with coronavirus spike peptide pools or control peptides (ViraFEST assay). ViraFEST used peptide pools to expand antigen-specific T cells and subsequently sequenced their TCRs. Details on this clonotype: Its target is not known.

The CDR3 runs to 16 residues. Sequenced with the Oncomine TCR Beta short-read assay was DNA taken from cultured CD4+ T cells. Once CD4+ T cells had been cultured, genomic DNA was extracted from them. TCRdb reanalysed the PCR reads using MiXCR and keeps one entry per CDR3 protein. The table records roughly 11,000 distinct CDR3 sequences, about 50% of them present only once. Source material: CD4+ T cells from blood, cultured in vitro. The origin of this receptor is a human donor who had recovered from COVID-19. This chain connects TRBV21-1 to TRBJ1-1. TRBV21-1 is a pseudogene segment. The CDR3 region has the DNA TGTGCCAGCAGCACACAGTCGAGCGTCATGAACACTGAAGCTTTCTTT. This encodes CASSTQSSVMNTEAFF.